One sample yielded the 32 T cell receptor beta chains listed below, sequenced in a study of cytomegalovirus exposure and HLA in healthy donors. It was with 60 Vbeta and 13 Jbeta primers that the PCR ran. The method was immunoSEQ multiplex PCR; TCRdb's version includes in-frame clones alone and lacks a portion of them. The sample lists roughly 200,000 clones; roughly four fifths were seen once. The specimen was PBMCs. These receptors all come from a woman in her thirties or forties in good health and CMV-seronegative.

This clone was found once. V is TRBV2 and J is TRBJ2-2; D perhaps matches TRBD2 (5 bases). Trimming left V 0 bases short and J 6 bases short, with 11 bases between. The germline V gene encodes CDR1 SNHLY and CDR2 FYNNEI. The CDR3 has 15 amino acids. Here the CDR3 reads CASSEAGLYAGELFF. Here the CDR3 DNA reads TGTGCCAGCAGTGAAGCCGGACTTTATGCCGGGGAGCTGTTTTTT.

The CDR3 spells CASSFHPGNYNEQFF. The CDR3 nucleotides read TGTGCCAGCAGCTTTCATCCAGGGAATTACAATGAGCAGTTCTTC. This chain links TRBV7-7 with TRBJ2-1; D may be TRBD1 (5 bases). In germline, CDR1 is SSHAT, CDR2 FNYEAQ (reference sequence). Between the trimmed V and J ends, which lost 3 bases and 4 bases, there was a span of 13 bases. The CDR3 spans 15 residues. The full variable domain, in which reference TRBV7-7 and TRBJ2-1 provide the parts outside the CDR3, is GAGVSQSPRYKVTKRGQDVTLRCDPISSHATLYWYQQALGQGPEFLTYFNYEAQPDKSGLPSDRFSAERPEGSISTLTIQRTEQRDSAMYRCASSFHPGNYNEQFFGPGTRLTVL.

This clone has just one count. The CDR3 region has the DNA TGTGCCAGCAGCAACCGGGACAGGGGATGGGGCTACACCTTC. Amino acid sequence: CASSNRDRGWGYTF. V gene TRBV5-6 combines with J gene TRBJ1-2; 10 nucleotides agree with TRBD1. Unmatched junction bases numbered 8, after V lost 4 bases and J lost 8 bases. The CDR3 loop spans 14 amino acids. CDR1 SGHDT and CDR2 YYEEEE come from the germline V gene.

The genes are TRBV2 and TRBJ2-7; D is possibly TRBD2 (6 bases). The CDR3 is 14 amino acids. Germline loops: CDR1 SNHLY, CDR2 FYNNEI. Trimming cost V 6 bases and J 4 bases, with 16 bases left between them. CDR3 residues: CASRPAEGGYEQYF. The CDR3 DNA reads TGTGCCAGCAGACCGGCGGAGGGCGGATACGAGCAGTACTTC.

The count of this clone is one. V gene TRBV28 combines with J gene TRBJ2-1; TRBD2 aligns across 10 bases. Germline lookup yields CDR1 MDHEN and CDR2 SYDVKM. The CDR3 sequence is 16 residues long. V trimming: 5 bases; J trimming: 9 bases; junction bases outside the gene matches: 13. CDR3 DNA sequence: TGTGCCAGCAGTCCTCTCCGGCTAGCGGGAGAGTTTGAGCAGTTCTTC. Amino acids: CASSPLRLAGEFEQFF.

This chain links TRBV5-4 with TRBJ1-1; D perhaps matches TRBD1 (5 bases). CDR1 and CDR2 from the germline V gene are SGHNT and YYREEE (reference sequence). V lost 5 bases and J lost 5, with 10 bases in between. CDR3 length: 12 residues. The CDR3: CASSNRNTEAFF. CDR3 coding DNA: TGTGCCAGCAGTAACAGGAATACTGAAGCTTTCTTT.

The rearrangement links TRBV19 to TRBJ2-7; the match to TRBD2 covers 7 bases. CDR1 LNHDA and CDR2 SQIVND come from the germline V gene (reference sequence). The CDR3 consists of 15 residues. Unmatched junction bases numbered 5, after V lost 3 bases and J lost 0 bases. This chain's CDR3 is CASSMGREASYEQYF. In DNA, the CDR3 is TGTGCCAGTAGTATGGGGAGGGAAGCCTCCTACGAGCAGTACTTC. The variable domain in full, completed from reference TRBV19 and TRBJ2-7, reads DGGITQSPKYLFRKEGQNVTLSCEQNLNHDAMYWYRQDPGQGLRLIYYSQIVNDFQKGDIAEGYSVSREKKESFPLTVTSAQKNPTAFYLCASSMGREASYEQYFGPGTRLTVT.

The genes are TRBV27 and TRBJ2-7, with 7 bases fitting TRBD1. Germline CDR1 MNHEY, CDR2 SMNVEV (reference sequence). The CDR3 contains 15 residues. The J segment lost 2 bases and the V segment lost 0 bases, leaving 4 bases of the junction unmatched. CDR3 nucleotide sequence: TGTGCCAGCAGTTTATCCGCAGGGGGACCCTACGAGCAGTACTTC. Translated, it gives CASSLSAGGPYEQYF.

V is TRBV2 and J is TRBJ1-5; D gene unclear. Looked up from germline, CDR1 is SNHLY and CDR2 is FYNNEI. There are 15 residues in the CDR3. Trimming cost V 3 bases and J 2 bases, with 11 bases left between them. CDR3 region: CASSEVTSGNQPQHF. The CDR3 DNA sequence: TGTGCCAGCAGTGAGGTGACATCGGGCAATCAGCCCCAGCATTTT.

The chain has TRBV5-1 and TRBJ2-7; 16 bases are shared with TRBD2. With V trimmed by 1 base and J by 0 bases, 7 bases remained unmatched. Germline V gives CDR1 SGHRS, CDR2 YFSETQ. CDR3 length equals 19 residues. The CDR3 region is CASSLWGTSGRASSYEQYF. The CDR3 DNA reads TGCGCCAGCAGCTTGTGGGGGACTAGCGGGAGGGCGAGCTCCTACGAGCAGTACTTC.

The V and J genes are TRBV18 and TRBJ2-3; tentatively, D is TRBD1 (6 bases). V gave up 2 bases and J gave up 0 bases, with 18 bases separating them. The germline CDR1 and CDR2 sequences are KGHSH and LQKENI. The CDR3 has 18 residues. CDR3 region: CASSPYVDRRPSTDTQYF. The DNA of the CDR3 is TGTGCCAGCTCACCATATGTGGACAGACGACCTAGCACAGATACGCAGTATTTT. The entire variable domain, with the rest obtained from reference TRBV18 and TRBJ2-3, is as follows: NAGVMQNPRHLVRRRGQEARLRCSPMKGHSHVYWYRQLPEEGLKFMVYLQKENIIDESGMPKERFSAEFPKEGPSILRIQQVVRGDSAAYFCASSPYVDRRPSTDTQYFGPGTRLTVL.

This clone was seen a few times. The V and J genes are TRBV2 and TRBJ1-4; TRBD1 might be the D (6 bases). V was cut by 3 bases and J by 8 bases, with 13 bases left in between. Germline values: CDR1 SNHLY, CDR2 FYNNEI. The CDR3 has 14 residues. The CDR3 DNA follows: TGTGCCAGCAGTGAGGGGCAGGGGTACGAAAAACTGTTTTTT. Its translation is CASSEGQGYEKLFF.

This clone was seen a handful of times. The chain recombines TRBV6-5 with TRBJ1-6; 9 positions match TRBD1. Germline lookup yields CDR1 MNHEY and CDR2 SVGAGI. CDR3 length: 15 residues. The ends lost 1 base at V and 9 bases at J; junction bases unmatched: 4. The CDR3 sequence is CASSYWTGDSSPLHF. The CDR3 DNA sequence: TGTGCCAGCAGTTACTGGACAGGGGATAGTTCACCCCTCCACTTT.

The V gene is TRBV15, the J gene TRBJ2-5; TRBD2 agrees at 7 bases. Germline V lookup: CDR1 LNHNV, CDR2 YYDKDF (reference sequence). With 6 bases clipped from V and 4 bases from J, the junction kept 14 bases outside the gene matches. This CDR3 contains 16 residues. The CDR3 sequence is CATRGAGSNGRETQYF. The CDR3, as DNA: TGTGCCACCAGGGGAGCGGGATCAAACGGCCGAGAGACCCAGTACTTC.

The chain combines TRBV5-1 with TRBJ1-5; D gene uncertain. The CDR3 spans 15 residues. Germline lookup yields CDR1 SGHRS and CDR2 YFSETQ. The V gene lost 3 bases and the J gene lost 0 bases, with 10 bases spanning the gap. The CDR3 sequence: CASSSSSGSNQPQHF. The CDR3 DNA reads as TGCGCCAGCAGCTCTAGTAGTGGTAGCAATCAGCCCCAGCATTTT.

V usage is TRBV6-5 and J usage is TRBJ1-2; TRBD1 aligns across 7 bases. This CDR3 region has 16 residues. Germline assignment: CDR1 MNHEY and CDR2 SVGAGI. The V gene end was trimmed by 0 bases and the J gene end by 6 bases; junction bases not matched to a gene: 10. The CDR3, as DNA: TGTGCCAGCAGTTACTCCACTTTTAGGGGGCTAGATGGCTACACCTTC. Translating it yields CASSYSTFRGLDGYTF.

The V gene is TRBV5-8, the J gene TRBJ2-3; the match to TRBD2 covers 10 bases. The CDR3 spans 16 residues. V lost 4 bases to trimming and J lost 6 bases; unmatched junction nucleotides: 11. Looked up from germline, CDR1 is SGHTS and CDR2 is YDEGEE. The CDR3: CASSRYPSGRADTQYF. The CDR3 DNA is TGTGCCAGCAGCCGCTACCCCAGCGGGAGGGCTGATACGCAGTATTTT.

This clone appeared a single time. V gene TRBV19 combines with J gene TRBJ2-3; 7 bases agree with TRBD1. Germline V gives CDR1 LNHDA, CDR2 SQIVND (reference sequence). CDR3 length: 13 amino acids. The V and J ends lost 7 bases and 6 bases, in that order; junction bases with no gene match: 7. DNA of the CDR3: TGTGCCAGTAAAGACAGGGTTGGCGATACGCAGTATTTT. Translating it yields CASKDRVGDTQYF.

A few counts support this clone. This chain joins TRBV7-3 and TRBJ2-3, with 7 positions matching TRBD2. J gave up 13 bases and V 4 bases, and 8 bases lay outside the gene matches. Germline values: CDR1 SGHTA, CDR2 FQGTGA. The CDR3 is made up of 12 amino acids. The CDR3 nucleotides are TGTGCCAGCAGCTCCTTACTTCGGGGGGAGTATTTT. Its protein product is CASSSLLRGEYF.

The chain carries TRBV19 and TRBJ2-2; 7 bases map to TRBD1. Germline V gene data show CDR1 as LNHDA and CDR2 as SQIVND (reference sequence). The CDR3 length is 18 residues. V trimming: 6 bases; J trimming: 1 base; junction bases outside the gene matches: 14. Here the CDR3 reads CASSPREPRDRNTGELFF. The CDR3 DNA reads as TGTGCCAGTAGCCCACGCGAACCCCGGGACAGGAACACCGGGGAGCTGTTTTTT.

The J gene is TRBJ2-7, the V gene TRBV27; the D gene is possibly TRBD1 (6 bases). V was shortened by 5 bases and J by 5 bases, with 19 bases between the two germline ends. This CDR3 has 15 amino acids. Germline V lookup: CDR1 MNHEY, CDR2 SMNVEV (reference sequence). CDR3 nucleotides: TGTGCCAGCAGTAAAGGACATGGGGGCGCCCACGAGCAGTACTTC. Encoded protein: CASSKGHGGAHEQYF.

The chain uses TRBV30 and TRBJ1-6; 8 nucleotides line up with TRBD1. The germline CDR1 and CDR2 sequences are GTSNPN and SVGIG (reference sequence). Germline trimming cut 6 bases from V and 7 bases from J; bases unmatched to any gene: 17. The CDR3 totals 17 residues. CDR3 nucleotide sequence: TGTGCCTGTCAGGACAGGGTTTCCCTTTCTGACAATTCACCCCTCCACTTT. Protein product: CACQDRVSLSDNSPLHF.

The chain employs TRBV19 and TRBJ1-1; D is undetermined. The length of the CDR3 is 12 residues. V shed 5 bases and J shed 1 base, with 5 bases lying between them. CDR1 is LNHDA and CDR2 is SQIVND in the germline V gene (reference sequence). Here the CDR3 reads CASSYTNTEAFF. CDR3 sequence (DNA): TGTGCCAGTAGTTACACGAACACTGAAGCTTTCTTT.

The chain is built from TRBV5-1 and TRBJ2-5, with 7 bases identical to TRBD1. V shed 4 bases, J shed 1 base, and the junction held 7 bases outside the gene matches. Germline CDR1 and CDR2: SGHRS and YFSETQ. The CDR3 loop spans 15 amino acids. This chain's CDR3 is CASSRQGQVQETQYF. DNA of the CDR3: TGCGCCAGCAGCCGACAGGGTCAGGTCCAAGAGACCCAGTACTTC.

This sequence joins TRBV6-1 and TRBJ1-4, with 8 nucleotides matching TRBD1. V lost 7 bases, J lost 5 bases, and 6 bases stayed unmatched. The CDR3 contains 14 residues. The germline V gene has CDR1 MNHNS and CDR2 SASEGT. CDR3 nucleotides: TGTGCCAGCACCTGGGACAGGCTCAATGAAAAACTGTTTTTT. Residues: CASTWDRLNEKLFF.

V gene TRBV5-1 combines with J gene TRBJ2-7, with 10 bases fitting TRBD2. Germline V gives CDR1 SGHRS, CDR2 YFSETQ. The CDR3 runs 16 residues. Trimming cost V 1 base and J 4 bases; bases outside gene matches: 8. CDR3 in DNA: TGCGCCAGCAGCTTGTCACCGGGACTAGCGCCTTACGAGCAGTACTTC. Protein: CASSLSPGLAPYEQYF.

The rearrangement joins TRBV27 to TRBJ1-2; D remains unclear. The germline gives CDR1 MNHEY, CDR2 SMNVEV (reference sequence). The CDR3 spans 13 residues. V was pared by 2 bases and J by 5 bases, with 9 bases between. CDR3: CASSLKPLYGYTF. The CDR3 DNA sequence: TGTGCCAGCAGTTTAAAGCCCTTATATGGCTACACCTTC.

This chain joins TRBV27 and TRBJ2-1; D might be TRBD2 (5 bases). Germline V CDR1 and CDR2: MNHEY, SMNVEV (reference sequence). The V gene lost 6 bases and the J gene lost 14 bases, with 20 bases spanning the gap. The CDR3 is 13 amino acids. The CDR3 spells CASSHGPRSGEFF. CDR3 nucleotides: TGTGCCAGCAGCCACGGTCCCAGGTCCGGGGAGTTCTTC.

The chain combines TRBV28 with TRBJ2-3; D is possibly TRBD2 (6 bases). The CDR3 sequence is 14 residues long. Trimming left V 4 bases short and J 0 bases short, with 8 bases between. Per germline, CDR1 MDHEN and CDR2 SYDVKM. Here the CDR3 DNA reads TGTGCCAGCAGTTCTGGGACTAGCACAGATACGCAGTATTTT. Encoded protein: CASSSGTSTDTQYF. The full variable domain, rest sourced from reference TRBV28 and TRBJ2-3, is DVKVTQSSRYLVKRTGEKVFLECVQDMDHENMFWYRQDPGLGLRLIYFSYDVKMKEKGDIPEGYSVSREKKERFSLILESASTNQTSMYLCASSSGTSTDTQYFGPGTRLTVL.

The chain employs TRBV19 and TRBJ1-1; TRBD1 aligns across 7 bases. V was pared by 6 bases and J by 0 bases, with 16 bases of the junction left unmatched. Germline lookup yields CDR1 LNHDA and CDR2 SQIVND (reference sequence). The CDR3 runs 18 residues. CDR3 in amino acids: CASSKTGAPGLVNTEAFF. In DNA, the CDR3 is TGTGCCAGTAGCAAAACAGGGGCCCCAGGGCTCGTGAACACTGAAGCTTTCTTT.

The chain is built from TRBV18 and TRBJ2-5, with D uncertain. V was clipped by 6 bases and J by 1 base, with 3 bases between them. Looked up from germline, CDR1 is KGHSH and CDR2 is LQKENI. The CDR3 is 11 amino acids. CDR3 in amino acids: CASSRQETQYF. The DNA for the CDR3 is TGTGCCAGCTCCCGCCAAGAGACCCAGTACTTC.

The chain couples TRBV5-1 to TRBJ2-1, with a weak D call TRBD2 (5 bases). The CDR3 has 14 amino acids. V lost 4 bases, J lost 6 bases, and 14 bases lay in between. Germline V gene sequence: CDR1 SGHRS, CDR2 YFSETQ. This chain's CDR3 is CASSPGSFINEQFF. DNA of the CDR3: TGCGCCAGCAGCCCGGGATCCTTTATCAATGAGCAGTTCTTC.